This entry lists 7 T cell receptor beta chains sequenced from one sample in a study of shared clonotypes between healthy human individuals. Sequencing was performed with immunoSEQ multiplex PCR; in TCRdb, only in-frame clones are kept and a portion is missing. The sample carries roughly 2.6 million clones, more than 90% recorded once. The sample taken for sequencing was naive CD4+ T cells sorted from blood. The subset was: CD45RA+ positively selected. The receptors here all came from a man aged 18 to 29 in good health.

V gene TRBV11-2 combines with J gene TRBJ2-1; 10 bases match TRBD1. Trimming at V came to 5 bases and at J to 6 bases, leaving 10 bases not matched to a gene. The V gene's germline CDR1 is SGHAT and CDR2 FQNNGV. This CDR3 has 16 residues. CDR3 loop: CASSPAWGTGANEQFF. CDR3 DNA: TGTGCCAGCAGCCCAGCTTGGGGGACAGGGGCCAATGAGCAGTTCTTC.

DNA of the CDR3: TGCGCCAGCTTTGGTGGGGGACCTAACTATGGCTACACCTTC. Translating gives CASFGGGPNYGYTF. The rearrangement uses TRBV5-1 and TRBJ1-2; D possibly corresponds to TRBD1 (5 bases). Trimming removed 7 bases at V and 0 bases at J, with 13 bases between. CDR1 is SGHRS, CDR2 YFSETQ, per germline. This CDR3 is built from 14 residues.

Points on this clone: The sample contains more than one DNA sequence encoding this CDR3. Here the CDR3 DNA reads TGTGCCATCAGTGAAGGACCGGAGCAGTTCTTC. The encoded protein is CAISEGPEQFF. This rearrangement joins TRBV10-3 to TRBJ2-1; unclear D gene. V was cut by 3 bases and J by 10 bases, with 7 bases left in between. CDR1 and CDR2 from the germline V gene are ENHRY and SYGVKD. This CDR3 comprises 11 residues.

The V and J genes are TRBV28 and TRBJ2-2; TRBD1 aligns across 9 bases. The CDR3 loop spans 14 amino acids. The trim removed 6 bases at V and 6 bases at J, leaving 5 bases unmatched. CDR1 is MDHEN and CDR2 is SYDVKM in the germline V gene. DNA for the CDR3: TGTGCCAGCAGAAGGGACAGGGTGGCCGGGGAGCTGTTTTTT. Translation: CASRRDRVAGELFF.

The V and J genes are TRBV4-1 and TRBJ1-1; TRBD1 matches at 9 bases. The CDR3 length is 14 residues. The V gene's germline CDR1 is MGHRA and CDR2 YSYEKL. After removal of 3 bases from V and 5 bases from J, the junction contained 4 bases not matched to a gene. The CDR3 bases are TGCGCCAGCAGCCACCCGGGACAGGGAACTGAAGCTTTCTTT. Residues: CASSHPGQGTEAFF.

With respect to this clone: Within the sample, other DNA sequences also encode this same CDR3. This chain connects TRBV9 to TRBJ2-3; D not certain. Looked up from germline, CDR1 is SGDLS and CDR2 is YYNGEE. Between the trimmed V and J ends, which lost 0 bases and 1 base, there was a span of 3 bases. The CDR3 runs 13 residues. CDR3 in DNA: TGTGCCAGCAGCGTAGATGGCACAGATACGCAGTATTTT. Its translation: CASSVDGTDTQYF.

The CDR3 DNA follows: TGTGCCAGCCACAGGGTTAACTATGGCTACACCTTC. Protein product: CASHRVNYGYTF. This rearrangement joins TRBV6-5 to TRBJ1-2; weak D call: TRBD1 (6 bases). V was shortened by 8 bases and J by 1 base, with 8 bases between the two germline ends. The CDR3 length is 12 residues. CDR1 and CDR2 (germline): MNHEY, SVGAGI.